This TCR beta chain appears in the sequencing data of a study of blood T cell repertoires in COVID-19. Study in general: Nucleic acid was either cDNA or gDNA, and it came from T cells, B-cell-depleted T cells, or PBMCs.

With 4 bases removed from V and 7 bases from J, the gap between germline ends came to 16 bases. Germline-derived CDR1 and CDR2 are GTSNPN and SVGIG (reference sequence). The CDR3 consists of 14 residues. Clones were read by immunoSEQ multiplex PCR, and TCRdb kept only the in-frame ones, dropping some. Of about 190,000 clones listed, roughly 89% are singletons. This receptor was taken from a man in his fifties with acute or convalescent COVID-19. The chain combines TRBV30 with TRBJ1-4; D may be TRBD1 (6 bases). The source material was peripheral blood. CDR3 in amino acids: CAWKIAGVGEKLFF. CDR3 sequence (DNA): TGTGCCTGGAAGATCGCAGGGGTTGGTGAAAAACTGTTTTTT. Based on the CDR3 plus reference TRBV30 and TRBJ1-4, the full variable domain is SQTIHQWPATLVQPVGSPLSLECTVEGTSNPNLYWYRQAAGRGLQLLFYSVGIGQISSEVPQNLSASRPQDRQFILSSKKLLLSDSGFYLCAWKIAGVGEKLFFGSGTQLSVL.